The 20 T cell receptor beta chains reported below all come from one sample, sequenced in a study of brain T cells in children with intractable seizures. Time point denoted: blood from clinic visit 5 months post-surgery; TSC patient then seizure free. Assay: immunoSEQ multiplex PCR; the TCRdb copy retains only in-frame clones and omits some. The sample yields 340,000 or so clones, over 90% seen once. Specimen: peripheral blood, collected around 5 months after surgery. These receptors were collected from a boy in the first two years of life with tuberous sclerosis and intractable seizures.

The chain carries TRBV3-1 (or the pseudogene TRBV3-2) and TRBJ1-2; unclear D gene. The V gene lost 4 bases and the J gene lost 4 bases, with 10 bases spanning the gap. CDR1 LGHDT and CDR2 YNNKEL come from the germline V gene (reference sequence). CDR3 size: 13 residues. The CDR3, as DNA: TGTGCCAGCAGCCCAGAATACCTCTATGGCTACACCTTC. Translation: CASSPEYLYGYTF.

This clone has only a few counts. V and J are TRBV7-9 and TRBJ1-1; D is perhaps TRBD1 (6 bases). Germline loops: CDR1 SEHNR, CDR2 FQNEAQ (reference sequence). Trimming left V 7 bases short and J 5 bases short, with 14 bases between. The CDR3 is 13 residues long. CDR3: CASTRGARTEAFF. The CDR3 nucleotides read TGTGCCAGCACCCGGGGGGCCAGGACTGAAGCTTTCTTT.

This chain joins TRBV2 and TRBJ2-3; D gene unclear. The CDR3 length is 13 residues. CDR1 is SNHLY and CDR2 is FYNNEI in the germline V gene. V shed 5 bases and J shed 3 bases, with 9 bases lying between them. For the CDR3, the DNA is TGTGCCAGCAGTCTGTGGGCGACAGATACGCAGTATTTT. As protein: CASSLWATDTQYF.

The V call is TRBV5-1, the J call TRBJ2-2, with 11 bases matching TRBD2. Germline V gives CDR1 SGHRS, CDR2 YFSETQ. The CDR3 has 15 amino acids. Trimming took 1 base from V and 5 from J; bases not matched to a gene: 1. The CDR3 sequence: CASSLLAGGTGELFF. The CDR3 region has the DNA TGCGCCAGCAGCTTGCTAGCGGGAGGTACCGGGGAGCTGTTTTTT.

The chain uses TRBV2 and TRBJ2-5; TRBD2 aligns across 8 bases. Germline V gene lookup returns CDR1 SNHLY and CDR2 FYNNEI. The CDR3 is 20 amino acids. V was pared by 3 bases and J by 2 bases, with 20 bases of the junction left unmatched. CDR3 protein: CASSDPPTLSLTSAQETQYF. The CDR3 DNA reads TGTGCCAGCAGTGATCCTCCCACCTTATCCTTGACTAGCGCACAAGAGACCCAGTACTTC.

The chain joins TRBV6-6 to TRBJ2-1, with TRBD1 matching over 9 bases. The trim removed 5 bases at V and 8 bases at J, leaving 19 bases unmatched. Germline V gene sequence: CDR1 MNHNY, CDR2 SVGAGI (reference sequence). The CDR3 runs to 18 residues. CDR3 amino acids: CASSPLPTGGRYGDEQFF. The CDR3 nucleotides read TGTGCCAGCAGTCCGCTCCCCACAGGGGGCAGGTATGGCGATGAGCAGTTCTTC.

This clone came up once. J is TRBJ1-1 and V is TRBV5-1; no clear D gene. This CDR3 is 14 amino acids long. V was clipped by 5 bases and J by 1 base, with 12 bases between them. Germline assignment: CDR1 SGHRS and CDR2 YFSETQ. CDR3 residues: CASRVGTENTEAFF. In DNA form, the CDR3 reads TGCGCCAGCAGAGTTGGCACGGAGAACACTGAAGCTTTCTTT.

This chain links TRBV7-3 with TRBJ2-1, with D hard to call. The CDR3 sequence is 11 residues long. The germline V and J ends were trimmed by 4 bases and 6 bases, with 4 bases remaining between them. Germline lookup yields CDR1 SGHTA and CDR2 FQGTGA. The CDR3 region is CASSSANEQFF. The CDR3 DNA follows: TGTGCCAGCAGCTCCGCCAATGAGCAGTTCTTC.

The J gene is TRBJ2-7, the V gene TRBV25-1, with D possibly being TRBD1 or TRBD2 (5 bases each). Germline loops: CDR1 MGHDK, CDR2 SYGVNS. The CDR3 consists of 15 residues. Trimming removed 1 base at V and 1 base at J, with 11 bases between. The CDR3 region has the DNA TGTGCCAGCAGTGAATTAGGGACGGGTTCCTACGAGCAGTACTTC. Translation: CASSELGTGSYEQYF.

The chain is built from TRBV10-1 and TRBJ2-3; the match to TRBD2 covers 10 bases. The length of the CDR3 is 15 residues. V gave up 3 bases and J gave up 6 bases; unmatched junction bases: 6. Germline V lookup: CDR1 WNHNN, CDR2 SYGVQD (reference sequence). Here the CDR3 reads CASSDGTSVLDTQYF. The CDR3 region has the DNA TGCGCCAGCAGTGATGGGACTAGCGTATTGGATACGCAGTATTTT.

CDR3 bases: TGTGCCAGCAGTAGCCAACTCGGCTCCTACGAGCAGTACTTC. The encoded protein is CASSSQLGSYEQYF. V is TRBV6-6 and J is TRBJ2-7; no clear D gene. The germline V gene has CDR1 MNHNY and CDR2 SVGAGI (reference sequence). V shed 5 bases and J shed 0 bases, with 11 bases lying between them. This CDR3 region has 14 residues.

The CDR3 DNA reads TGTGCCAGCAGCTTAGGGACCTCTAAAAATTCACCCCTCCACTTT. This translates into CASSLGTSKNSPLHF. The chain links TRBV7-8 to TRBJ1-6; no reliable D call. The germline gives CDR1 SGHVS, CDR2 FQNEAQ. The CDR3 sequence is 15 residues long. Trimming removed 1 base from V and 7 bases from J, with 11 bases in between.

The chain uses TRBV6-1 and TRBJ2-7; the match to TRBD2 covers 7 bases. Germline V gene data show CDR1 as MNHNS and CDR2 as SASEGT. The CDR3 covers 14 residues. V trimming: 2 bases; J trimming: 1 base; junction bases outside the gene matches: 2. CDR3 sequence: CASSERTSSYEQYF. CDR3 in DNA: TGTGCCAGCAGTGAACGGACTAGTTCCTACGAGCAGTACTTC.

This clone appeared a single time. The chain carries TRBV7-6 and TRBJ2-2; D is uncertain. The V gene lost 5 bases and the J gene lost 7 bases, with 8 bases spanning the gap. Germline V gives CDR1 SGHVS, CDR2 FNYEAQ. This CDR3 is 12 amino acids long. CDR3 sequence: CASSPLDGELFF. CDR3 sequence (DNA): TGTGCCAGCAGCCCCCTGGACGGGGAGCTGTTTTTT.

The DNA of the CDR3 is TGTGCCAGCAGCCCCAACCCCGGGCGGGAACTTTCTGGAAACACCATATATTTT. Protein sequence: CASSPNPGRELSGNTIYF. The rearrangement joins TRBV7-6 to TRBJ1-3; the D is unclear. V was cut by 5 bases and J by 1 base, with 21 bases left in between. Germline V lookup: CDR1 SGHVS, CDR2 FNYEAQ. This CDR3 contains 18 residues.

Details on this clone: This sample also contains other DNA sequences that code for the same CDR3. The CDR3 region has the DNA TGTGCCAGCAGCGTAGGGACAGGGGAGCTGTTTTTT. Its translation: CASSVGTGELFF. The chain carries TRBV9 and TRBJ2-2; D is possibly TRBD1 (5 bases). The CDR3 contains 12 residues. The V gene's germline CDR1 is SGDLS and CDR2 YYNGEE. Trimming pared 0 bases from V and 8 bases from J, leaving 5 bases between.

The J gene is TRBJ1-1, the V gene TRBV18; D uncertain. V lost 3 bases and J 5 bases, leaving 10 bases between the germline ends. The CDR3 runs 13 residues. Germline CDR1 reads KGHSH; CDR2 reads LQKENI. Written as DNA, the CDR3 is TGTGCCAGCTCACCCGGCGGTCTGACTGAAGCTTTCTTT. Amino acid sequence: CASSPGGLTEAFF.

V usage is TRBV12-3 or TRBV12-4 and J usage is TRBJ2-1; D remains unclear. Between the trimmed V and J ends, which lost 5 bases and 9 bases, there was a span of 11 bases. The CDR3 consists of 12 residues. The CDR3 DNA reads as TGTGCCAGCAGTGCCTCTTGGAGTGAGCAGTTCTTC. Amino acids: CASSASWSEQFF.

This rearrangement joins TRBV5-6 to TRBJ2-3, with 8 bases aligning to TRBD1. CDR1 and CDR2 from the germline V gene are SGHDT and YYEEEE. CDR3 length: 18 amino acids. Losses at the gene ends were 1 base for V and 0 bases for J; bases not matched to a gene: 10. CDR3 nucleotides: TGTGCCAGCAGCTTGAATCAGGGGACAGGAGGGAGCACAGATACGCAGTATTTT. Translation gives CASSLNQGTGGSTDTQYF. Looking up the rest from reference TRBV5-6 and TRBJ2-3 gives the full variable domain: DAGVTQSPTHLIKTRGQQVTLRCSPKSGHDTVSWYQQALGQGPQFIFQYYEEEERQRGNFPDRFSGHQFPNYSSELNVNALLLGDSALYLCASSLNQGTGGSTDTQYFGPGTRLTVL.

The V call is TRBV3-1 (or the pseudogene TRBV3-2), the J call TRBJ1-2, with TRBD1 identical over 7 bases. The CDR3 is made up of 13 amino acids. The junction had 4 bases not matched to a gene; V was cut back by 1 base and J by 8 bases. In germline, CDR1 is LGHDT, CDR2 YNNKEL (reference sequence). The CDR3 DNA sequence: TGTGCCAGCAGCCAAGTGACAGGGCGAGGCTACACCTTC. This codes for CASSQVTGRGYTF.